The following is a TCR beta chain sequence with its context. The data were taken from a study of cytomegalovirus exposure and HLA in healthy donors. J lost 5 bases, V lost 5 bases, and 9 bases had no gene match. In germline, CDR1 is SGHTA, CDR2 FQGNSA. This CDR3 contains 15 residues. The PCR was carried out with 60 Vbeta primers and 13 Jbeta primers. The protocol was immunoSEQ multiplex PCR, while the TCRdb copy is restricted to in-frame clones and leaves out a portion. Of roughly 100,000 clones listed, around 78% are singletons. Source material: PBMCs. This sequence joins TRBV7-2 and TRBJ2-5, with TRBD1 identical over 9 bases. The clonotype comes from a man aged 40-49 years in good health and CMV-seronegative. CDR3 sequence reads: CASSPQDRGGETQYF. CDR3 nucleotides: TGTGCCAGCAGCCCTCAGGACAGGGGTGGGGAGACCCAGTACTTC.